This T cell receptor (beta chain) is drawn from a study of cytomegalovirus exposure and HLA in healthy donors. Study-level findings and limits: The only immune exposure information that was available was CMV serostatus. Most TCR beta V segments were productive about 90% or about 30% of the time in an earlier analysis. Indistinguishability led to the exclusion of some V segments, TRBV6-2 and TRBV6-3 included.

This clone has a single count. The antigen is undetermined. With 3 bases removed from V and 1 base from J, the gap between germline ends came to 9 bases. The length of the CDR3 is 14 residues. Germline CDR1 MGHDK, CDR2 SYGVNS. Vbeta (60) and Jbeta (13) primers were used in the PCR. Clones were sequenced by immunoSEQ multiplex PCR, and TCRdb holds only the in-frame ones, with some missing. The sample consists of under 200,000 clones, over 60% of them appearing once. The clonotype originates from a young woman in good health and CMV-seronegative. Sequenced: PBMCs. J is TRBJ2-5 and V is TRBV25-1; D might be TRBD2 (5 bases). CDR3 amino acids: CASSDQRSQETQYF. The CDR3 DNA is TGTGCCAGCAGTGATCAGCGGAGCCAAGAGACCCAGTACTTC.